This entry lists 3 T cell receptor beta chains sequenced from one sample in a study of OX40 agonist ivuxolimab in advanced cancers. Some clones are missing from TCRdb's copy, which holds only in-frame ones; the method was immunoSEQ multiplex PCR. The sample includes some 16,000 clones, roughly 90% of them seen just once. The specimen was CD4+ or CD8+ T cells sorted from blood, collected in a trial of the OX40 agonist ivuxolimab. The receptors were gathered from an adult with an advanced solid tumor such as melanoma, head and neck, liver or kidney cancer.

The V gene is TRBV9, the J gene TRBJ1-3; D remains unclear. CDR1 and CDR2 (germline): SGDLS, YYNGEE. With 4 bases removed from V and 4 bases from J, the gap between germline ends came to 18 bases. This CDR3 has 16 residues. CDR3 amino acids: CASSPQVGNLGNTIYF. CDR3 nucleotides: TGTGCCAGCAGCCCGCAAGTTGGGAATCTCGGAAACACCATATATTTT.

The chain carries TRBV9 and TRBJ2-3; a possible D gene is TRBD1 (5 bases). The germline gives CDR1 SGDLS, CDR2 YYNGEE. The CDR3 covers 14 residues. Between the trimmed V and J ends, which lost 0 bases and 1 base, there was a span of 6 bases. Here the CDR3 reads CASSVEGGTDTQYF. The CDR3 nucleotides read TGTGCCAGCAGCGTAGAAGGGGGCACAGATACGCAGTATTTT.

V usage is TRBV25-1 and J usage is TRBJ1-3, with TRBD1 as a possible D gene (5 bases). The germline V and J ends were trimmed by 6 bases and 9 bases, with 18 bases remaining between them. The CDR3 extends over 14 amino acids. The germline V gene encodes CDR1 MGHDK and CDR2 SYGVNS. This CDR3 is CASSWDGRRGTIYF. The CDR3 DNA follows: TGTGCCAGCAGCTGGGACGGAAGACGAGGCACCATATATTTT.